These 9 T cell receptor beta chains came from one sample sequenced in a study of CD8 T cells in Susac syndrome. Reverse transcription of 0.5 to 1 ug RNA used random hexamers. TCRdb ran MiXCR on the immunoSEQ multiplex PCR reads and lists one entry per CDR3 protein. The sample has just over 150,000 distinct CDR3 sequences, approximately 96% seen once. Sequenced sample: CD8+ T cells from PBMCs. All receptors derive from a human donor with multiple sclerosis.

This chain's CDR3 is CASSSQDRGHNEAFF. The CDR3 DNA reads TGTGCCAGCAGCTCACAAGACAGGGGGCATAATGAAGCTTTCTTT. The rearrangement joins TRBV13 to TRBJ1-1, with 10 nucleotides matching TRBD1. The J segment lost 7 bases and the V segment lost 4 bases, leaving 9 bases of the junction unmatched. The CDR3 contains 15 residues. Germline V CDR1 and CDR2: PRHDT, FYEKMQ (reference sequence). Full variable domain (remainder filled in from reference TRBV13 and TRBJ1-1): AAGVIQSPRHLIKEKRETATLKCYPIPRHDTVYWYQQGPGQDPQFLISFYEKMQSDKGSIPDRFSAQQFSDYHSELNMSSLELGDSALYFCASSSQDRGHNEAFFGQGTRLTVV.

The rearrangement links TRBV11-2 to TRBJ2-1; 9 positions agree with TRBD2. The CDR3 loop spans 16 amino acids. V trimming: 1 base; J trimming: 5 bases; junction bases outside the gene matches: 6. In germline, CDR1 is SGHAT, CDR2 FQNNGV. The CDR3 sequence is CASSLGAGGLNNEQFF. As DNA, the CDR3 is TGTGCCAGCAGCTTAGGAGCGGGGGGATTAAACAATGAGCAGTTCTTC.

The rearrangement joins TRBV7-9 to TRBJ1-6; no clear D gene. V dropped 5 bases and J dropped 6 bases, with 17 bases sitting between them. Per the germline V gene, CDR1 is SEHNR and CDR2 is FQNEAQ (reference sequence). The CDR3 totals 16 residues. The CDR3 loop is CASSLMAGSGNSPLHF. The DNA for the CDR3 is TGTGCCAGCAGCCTCATGGCGGGGTCCGGTAATTCACCCCTCCACTTT.

The chain combines TRBV7-8 with TRBJ2-1, with 8 bases lining up with TRBD2. Looked up from germline, CDR1 is SGHVS and CDR2 is FQNEAQ. The CDR3 spans 15 residues. V lost 4 bases to trimming and J lost 7 bases; unmatched junction nucleotides: 9. This chain's CDR3 is CASSSQRGITNEQFF. The CDR3 DNA is TGTGCCAGCAGCTCTCAGCGGGGGATCACTAATGAGCAGTTCTTC.

The genes are TRBV29-1 and TRBJ2-7; D uncertain. V lost 4 bases and J 2 bases, leaving 18 bases between the germline ends. Germline loops: CDR1 SQVTM, CDR2 ANQGSEA. There are 15 residues in the CDR3. The CDR3 nucleotides read TGCAGCGTTGCAGGTTTTCAAAAACCACCCTACGAGCAGTACTTC. Its translation: CSVAGFQKPPYEQYF.

The rearrangement links TRBV28 to TRBJ2-6, with D maybe TRBD2 (6 bases). The length of the CDR3 is 15 residues. V was cut by 8 bases and J by 2 bases, with 13 bases left in between. Germline V gene sequence: CDR1 MDHEN, CDR2 SYDVKM. Here the CDR3 reads CASGVGGTGANVLTF. In DNA, the CDR3 is TGTGCCAGCGGCGTCGGGGGAACTGGGGCCAACGTCCTGACTTTC.

V is TRBV7-2 and J is TRBJ2-7; the D is unclear. V was clipped by 1 base and J by 6 bases, with 13 bases between them. This CDR3 is built from 14 residues. Germline V gene sequence: CDR1 SGHTA, CDR2 FQGNSA. The CDR3 bases are TGTGCCAGCAGCTTAGTAGGCCGGCCCCGCGAGCAGTACTTC. It codes for CASSLVGRPREQYF. Drawing the rest from reference TRBV7-2 and TRBJ2-7, the complete variable domain is GAGVSQSPSNKVTEKGKDVELRCDPISGHTALYWYRQSLGQGLEFLIYFQGNSAPDKSGLPSDRFSAERTGGSVSTLTIQRTQQEDSAVYLCASSLVGRPREQYFGPGTRLTVT.

This sequence joins TRBV27 and TRBJ2-5; weak D call: TRBD1 (6 bases). The CDR3 is 14 residues long. The germline gives CDR1 MNHEY, CDR2 SMNVEV (reference sequence). With 5 bases removed from V and 5 bases from J, the gap between germline ends came to 15 bases. As DNA, the CDR3 is TGTGCCAGCAGTACCCGACAGGTCGGGGAGACCCAGTACTTC. It is translated as CASSTRQVGETQYF.

The chain couples TRBV29-1 to TRBJ1-2; tentatively, D is TRBD1 (6 bases). The length of the CDR3 is 12 residues. Germline V lookup: CDR1 SQVTM, CDR2 ANQGSEA. Trimming removed 6 bases from V and 2 bases from J, with 10 bases in between. For the CDR3, the DNA is TGCAGCGTCTCGGACAGAAACTATGGCTACACCTTC. It specifies CSVSDRNYGYTF.